This TCR beta chain was found in a study of T-cell reconstitution after alpha-beta-depleted transplantation in children. Study-level findings and limits: T-cell numbers and diversity, one year after transplant, stemmed largely from T cells that were newly produced. Where alpha-beta T cells came from about two months after transplant was reportedly several hundred expanded graft clones. Surviving recipient cells, namely T cells and thymic progenitors, were the source of high day-60 TCRbeta diversity in some patients.

With regard to this clonotype: Its antigen remains unknown.

TCRbeta library preparation incorporated unique molecular identifiers. Via MiXCR, TCRdb re-called the PCR reads, giving one row per CDR3 protein. The data show approximately 800,000 distinct CDR3 sequences, less than 20% seen once. The CDR3 has 15 residues. The germline V and J ends were trimmed by 4 bases and 3 bases, with 13 bases remaining between them. The germline CDR1 and CDR2 sequences are SGHRS and YFSETQ. This TCR was recovered from a male patient younger than 18 who had a stem cell transplant for acute lymphoblastic leukemia, so the T cells may come from the graft donor. The chain is built from TRBV5-1 and TRBJ2-2, with D unresolved. This specimen consisted of PBMCs, mostly from graft donor cells, obtained 360 days after TCRalphabeta/CD19-depleted stem cell transplant. CDR3: CASSTGLLDTGELFF. The CDR3, as DNA: TGCGCCAGCAGCACCGGGTTACTGGACACCGGGGAGCTGTTTTTT.